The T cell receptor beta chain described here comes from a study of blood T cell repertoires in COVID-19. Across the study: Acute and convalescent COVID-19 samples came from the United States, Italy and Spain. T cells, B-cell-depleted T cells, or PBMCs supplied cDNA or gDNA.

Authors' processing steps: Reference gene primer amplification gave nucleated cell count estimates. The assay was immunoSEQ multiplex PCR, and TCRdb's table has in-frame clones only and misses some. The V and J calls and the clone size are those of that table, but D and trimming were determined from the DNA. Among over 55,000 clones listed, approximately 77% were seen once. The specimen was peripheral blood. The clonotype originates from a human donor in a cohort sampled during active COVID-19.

CDR3: CAISGQANTGELFF. For the CDR3, the DNA is TGTGCCATCAGTGGACAGGCGAACACCGGGGAGCTGTTTTTT. The chain links TRBV10-3 to TRBJ2-2, with a tentative D call TRBD1 (6 bases). V lost 4 bases and J 0 bases, leaving 6 bases between the germline ends. From germline, CDR1 is ENHRY and CDR2 SYGVKD. CDR3 size: 14 residues.